The sequence of this T cell receptor (beta chain) was determined in a study of blood T cells in healthy people across ages. Germline V gene lookup returns CDR1 SGHRS and CDR2 YFSETQ. CDR3 length: 14 residues. The V end lost 1 base, the J end lost 2 bases, and 10 bases lay between the germline ends. PCR was performed a second time for about 7 to 12 cycles using a sample-barcoded 5' primer and a J-beta primer mix. TCRdb called the 5' RACE reads again in MiXCR, with one record for every CDR3 protein. The table includes some 920,000 distinct CDR3 sequences, around 54% detected once. The receptor was isolated from a woman aged 55-69 years in good health. Sequencing was done on a sample of blood. This sequence joins TRBV5-1 and TRBJ2-7, with unresolved D. This CDR3 is CASSLITAPYEQYF. Here the CDR3 DNA reads TGCGCCAGCAGCTTGATCACGGCCCCCTACGAGCAGTACTTC.